This T cell receptor beta chain was identified in a study of blood T cell repertoires in COVID-19. Study as a whole: The samples span acute and convalescent COVID-19 from the United States, Italy and Spain. Sample material is recorded as cDNA or gDNA derived from T cells, B-cell-depleted T cells, or PBMCs.

CDR3 length equals 13 residues. CDR1 SEHNR and CDR2 FQNEAQ come from the germline V gene (reference sequence). Trimming left V 5 bases short and J 1 base short, with 8 bases between. Original methodology: Nucleated cell counts were estimated from reference gene primer amplification. Libraries were prepared by immunoSEQ multiplex PCR; TCRdb keeps only in-frame clonotypes and omits some of them. V and J calls plus clone size are reproduced from that table; the DNA served to infer D and trimming. Of roughly 110,000 clones in the sample, approximately 81% are singletons; the top ten hold about 4%. Specimen: peripheral blood. The V call is TRBV7-9, the J call TRBJ1-2; D is possibly TRBD1 (5 bases). The receptor was derived from a human donor in a cohort sampled during active COVID-19. CDR3 residues: CASSTTVNYGYTF. The CDR3 DNA reads TGTGCCAGCAGCACGACAGTTAACTATGGCTACACCTTC.